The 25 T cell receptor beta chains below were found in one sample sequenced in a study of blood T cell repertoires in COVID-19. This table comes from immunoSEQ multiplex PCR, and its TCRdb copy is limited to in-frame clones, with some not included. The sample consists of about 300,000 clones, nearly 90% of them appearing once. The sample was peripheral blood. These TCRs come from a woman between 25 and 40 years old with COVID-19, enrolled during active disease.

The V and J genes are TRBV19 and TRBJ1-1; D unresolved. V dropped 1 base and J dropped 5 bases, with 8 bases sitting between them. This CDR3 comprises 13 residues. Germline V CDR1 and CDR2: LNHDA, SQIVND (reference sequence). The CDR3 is CASSIAPLTEAFF. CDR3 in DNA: TGTGCCAGTAGTATAGCCCCCTTAACTGAAGCTTTCTTT. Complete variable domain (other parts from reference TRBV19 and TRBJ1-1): DGGITQSPKYLFRKEGQNVTLSCEQNLNHDAMYWYRQDPGQGLRLIYYSQIVNDFQKGDIAEGYSVSREKKESFPLTVTSAQKNPTAFYLCASSIAPLTEAFFGQGTRLTVV.

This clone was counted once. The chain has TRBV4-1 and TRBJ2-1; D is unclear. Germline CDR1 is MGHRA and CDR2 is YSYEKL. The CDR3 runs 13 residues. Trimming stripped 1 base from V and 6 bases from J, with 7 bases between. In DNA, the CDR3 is TGCGCCAGCAGCCAAGTTGGCAGCAATGAGCAGTTCTTC. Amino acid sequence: CASSQVGSNEQFF.

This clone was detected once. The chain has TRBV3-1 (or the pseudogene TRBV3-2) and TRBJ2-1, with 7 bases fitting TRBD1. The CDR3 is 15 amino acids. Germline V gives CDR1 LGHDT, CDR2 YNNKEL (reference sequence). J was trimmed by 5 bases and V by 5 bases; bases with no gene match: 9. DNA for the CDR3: TGTGCCAGCAGCTGGTGGACAGGAATAAACAATGAGCAGTTCTTC. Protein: CASSWWTGINNEQFF.

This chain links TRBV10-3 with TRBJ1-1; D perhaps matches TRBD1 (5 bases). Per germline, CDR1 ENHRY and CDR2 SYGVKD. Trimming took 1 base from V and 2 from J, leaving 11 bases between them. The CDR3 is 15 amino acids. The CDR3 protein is CAISEFDSHNTEAFF. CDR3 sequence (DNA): TGTGCCATCAGTGAGTTCGACAGCCACAACACTGAAGCTTTCTTT.

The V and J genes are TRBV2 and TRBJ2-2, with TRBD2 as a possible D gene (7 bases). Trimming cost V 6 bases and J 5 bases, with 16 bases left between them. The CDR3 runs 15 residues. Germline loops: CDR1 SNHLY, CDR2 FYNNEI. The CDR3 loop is CASRHGGGGTGELFF. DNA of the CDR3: TGTGCCAGCAGGCACGGAGGGGGGGGAACCGGGGAGCTGTTTTTT.

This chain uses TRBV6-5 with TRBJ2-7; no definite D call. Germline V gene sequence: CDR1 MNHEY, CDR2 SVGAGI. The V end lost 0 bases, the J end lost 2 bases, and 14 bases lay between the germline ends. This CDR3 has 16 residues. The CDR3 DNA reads TGTGCCAGCAGTTACTCCAAACCCGAGCGACCCTACGAGCAGTACTTC. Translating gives CASSYSKPERPYEQYF.

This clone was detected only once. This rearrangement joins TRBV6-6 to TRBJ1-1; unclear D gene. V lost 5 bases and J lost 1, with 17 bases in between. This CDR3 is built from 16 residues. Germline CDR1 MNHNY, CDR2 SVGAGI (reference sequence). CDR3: CASSNLALPPNTEAFF. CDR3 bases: TGTGCCAGCAGTAACCTAGCTTTGCCGCCGAACACTGAAGCTTTCTTT.

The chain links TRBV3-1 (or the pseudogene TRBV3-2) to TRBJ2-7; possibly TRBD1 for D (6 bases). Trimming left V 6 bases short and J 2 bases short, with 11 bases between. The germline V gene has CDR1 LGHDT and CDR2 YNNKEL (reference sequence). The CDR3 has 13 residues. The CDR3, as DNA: TGTGCCAGCAGTGGGGGCGTAACCTACGAGCAGTACTTC. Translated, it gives CASSGGVTYEQYF.

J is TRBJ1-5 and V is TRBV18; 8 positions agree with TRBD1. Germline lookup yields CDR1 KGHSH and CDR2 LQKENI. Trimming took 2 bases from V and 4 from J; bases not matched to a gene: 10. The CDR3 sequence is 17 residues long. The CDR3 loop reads CASSPLDRAVGNQPQHF. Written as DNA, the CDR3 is TGTGCCAGCTCACCATTGGACAGGGCCGTCGGTAATCAGCCCCAGCATTTT.

In DNA form, the CDR3 reads TGTGCCAGCAGCTTAGTAGGGGTAGGGACCCAGTACTTC. Encoded protein: CASSLVGVGTQYF. J is TRBJ2-5 and V is TRBV7-2, with D maybe TRBD1 (5 bases). V was trimmed by 1 base and J by 7 bases, leaving 10 bases between them. The CDR3 spans 13 residues. CDR1 and CDR2 from the germline V gene are SGHTA and FQGNSA.

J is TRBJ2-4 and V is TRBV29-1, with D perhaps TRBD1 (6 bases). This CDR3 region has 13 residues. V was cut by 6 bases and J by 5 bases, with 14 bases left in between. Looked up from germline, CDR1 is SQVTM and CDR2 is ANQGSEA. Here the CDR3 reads CSVGQGFENIQYF. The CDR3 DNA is TGCAGCGTGGGGCAGGGGTTCGAAAACATTCAGTACTTC.

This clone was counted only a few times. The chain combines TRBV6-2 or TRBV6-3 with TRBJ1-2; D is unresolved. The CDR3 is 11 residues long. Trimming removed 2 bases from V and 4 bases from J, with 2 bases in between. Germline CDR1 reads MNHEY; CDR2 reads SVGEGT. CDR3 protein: CASSYRYGYTF. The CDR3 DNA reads TGTGCCAGCAGTTACCGCTATGGCTACACCTTC.

CDR3 sequence: CASSHRGRGMNTEAFF. The CDR3 DNA follows: TGTGCCAGCAGCCACAGGGGCAGAGGGATGAACACTGAAGCTTTCTTT. The rearrangement joins TRBV5-5 to TRBJ1-1, with 7 bases lining up with TRBD1. Germline CDR1 and CDR2: SGHKS and YYEKEE (reference sequence). The CDR3 runs 16 residues. With 4 bases clipped from V and 0 bases from J, the junction kept 9 bases outside the gene matches.

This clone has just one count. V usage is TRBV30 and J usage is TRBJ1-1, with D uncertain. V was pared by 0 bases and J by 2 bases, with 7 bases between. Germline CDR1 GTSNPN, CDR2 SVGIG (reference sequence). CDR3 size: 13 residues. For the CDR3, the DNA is TGTGCCTGGAGTGTACTTCTTAACACTGAAGCTTTCTTT. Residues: CAWSVLLNTEAFF.

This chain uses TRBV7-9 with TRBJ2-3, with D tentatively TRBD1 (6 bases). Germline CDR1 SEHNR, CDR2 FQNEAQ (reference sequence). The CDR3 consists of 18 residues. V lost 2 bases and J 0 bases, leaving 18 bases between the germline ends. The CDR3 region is CASSLPRESGVSTDTQYF. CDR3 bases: TGTGCCAGCAGCTTACCTAGAGAATCAGGGGTCAGCACAGATACGCAGTATTTT.

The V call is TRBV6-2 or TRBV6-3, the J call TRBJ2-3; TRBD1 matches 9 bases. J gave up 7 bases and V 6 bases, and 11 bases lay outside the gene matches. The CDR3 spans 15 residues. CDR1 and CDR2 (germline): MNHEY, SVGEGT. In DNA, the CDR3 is TGTGCCAGCAGCTTTGCTACAGGGGGCTTAAATACGCAGTATTTT. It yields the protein CASSFATGGLNTQYF.

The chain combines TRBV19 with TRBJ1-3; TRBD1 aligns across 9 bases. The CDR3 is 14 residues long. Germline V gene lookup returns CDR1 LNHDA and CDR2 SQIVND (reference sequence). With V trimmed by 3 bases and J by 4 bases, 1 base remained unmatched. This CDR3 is CASSITGGGNTIYF. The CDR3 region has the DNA TGTGCCAGTAGTATCACAGGGGGCGGAAACACCATATATTTT. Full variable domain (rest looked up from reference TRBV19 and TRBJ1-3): DGGITQSPKYLFRKEGQNVTLSCEQNLNHDAMYWYRQDPGQGLRLIYYSQIVNDFQKGDIAEGYSVSREKKESFPLTVTSAQKNPTAFYLCASSITGGGNTIYFGEGSWLTVV.

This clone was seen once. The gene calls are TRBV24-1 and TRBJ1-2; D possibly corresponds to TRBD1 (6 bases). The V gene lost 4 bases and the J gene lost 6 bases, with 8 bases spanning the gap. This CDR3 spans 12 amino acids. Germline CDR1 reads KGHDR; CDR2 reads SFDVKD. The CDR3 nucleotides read TGTGCCACCAGTGAACAGGGTAATGGCTACACCTTC. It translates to CATSEQGNGYTF.

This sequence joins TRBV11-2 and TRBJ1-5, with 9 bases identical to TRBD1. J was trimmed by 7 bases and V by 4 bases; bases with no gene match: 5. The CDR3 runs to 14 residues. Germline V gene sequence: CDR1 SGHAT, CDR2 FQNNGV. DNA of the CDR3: TGTGCCAGCAGCTCACAGGGGGCGGGACAGCCCCAGCATTTT. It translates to CASSSQGAGQPQHF.

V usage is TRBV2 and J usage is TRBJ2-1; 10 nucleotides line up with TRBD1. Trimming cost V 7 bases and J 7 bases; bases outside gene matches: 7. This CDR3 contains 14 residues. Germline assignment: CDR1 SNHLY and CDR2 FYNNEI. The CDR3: CASTRQGAWNEQFF. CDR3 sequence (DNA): TGTGCCAGCACCCGACAGGGGGCGTGGAATGAGCAGTTCTTC.

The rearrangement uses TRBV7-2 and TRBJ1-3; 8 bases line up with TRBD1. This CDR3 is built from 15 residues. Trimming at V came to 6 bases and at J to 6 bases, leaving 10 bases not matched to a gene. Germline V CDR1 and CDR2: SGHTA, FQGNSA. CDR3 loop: CASRRDRGVENTIYF. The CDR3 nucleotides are TGTGCCAGCAGGCGCGACAGGGGAGTAGAAAACACCATATATTTT.

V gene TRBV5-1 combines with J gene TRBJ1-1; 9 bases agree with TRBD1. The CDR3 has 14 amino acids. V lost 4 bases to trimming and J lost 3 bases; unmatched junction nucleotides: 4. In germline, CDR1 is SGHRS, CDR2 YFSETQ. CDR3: CASSRTGVDTEAFF. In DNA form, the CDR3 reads TGCGCCAGCAGCAGGACAGGGGTGGACACTGAAGCTTTCTTT.

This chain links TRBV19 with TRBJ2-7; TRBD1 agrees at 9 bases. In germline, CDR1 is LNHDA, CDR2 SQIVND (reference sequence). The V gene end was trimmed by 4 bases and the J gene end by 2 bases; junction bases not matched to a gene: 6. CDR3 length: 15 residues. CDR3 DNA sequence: TGTGCCAGTAGTACGAAGGACAGGGGAACCTACGAGCAGTACTTC. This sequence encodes CASSTKDRGTYEQYF.

CDR3: CASRTHGGVNEQYF. The CDR3 DNA reads TGTGCCAGCAGAACCCACGGGGGGGTCAACGAGCAGTACTTC. The rearrangement links TRBV27 to TRBJ2-7; 8 bases map to TRBD2. The CDR3 runs 14 residues. The junction had 9 bases not matched to a gene; V was cut back by 6 bases and J by 5 bases. CDR1 and CDR2 from the germline V gene are MNHEY and SMNVEV (reference sequence).

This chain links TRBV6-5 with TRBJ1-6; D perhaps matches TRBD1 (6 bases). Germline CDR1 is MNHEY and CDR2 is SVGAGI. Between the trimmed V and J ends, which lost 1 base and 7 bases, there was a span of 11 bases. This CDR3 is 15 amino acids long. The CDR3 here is CASSYFGQPNSPLHF. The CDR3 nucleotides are TGTGCCAGCAGTTACTTCGGACAGCCCAATTCACCCCTCCACTTT.